The TCR beta chain described here comes from a study of metastatic and nonmetastatic thyroid tumors. Nobody among the patients had been given any treatment before thyroid surgery. In regard to this clone: Antigen unknown.

Original processing notes: Variation in CDR3 across clinicopathological groups served as the basis for constructing a distant-metastasis classifier in papillary thyroid cancer. TCRdb reanalyzed the PCR reads with MiXCR. The V and J calls follow TCRdb's processing rather than the paper's. Here the sample spans about 20,000 clones, roughly 29% being singletons. Whole-study findings and limits: Within blood and tumor, benign nodules reportedly had significantly lower TCR beta diversity than malignant thyroid tumors did.

The V gene lost 4 bases and the J gene lost 2 bases, with 8 bases spanning the gap. This CDR3 has 13 residues. The germline CDR1 and CDR2 sequences are MGHRA and YSYEKL. The rearrangement joins TRBV4-1 to TRBJ1-2; TRBD1 is a possible D gene (5 bases). The sequence derives from a female donor with papillary thyroid cancer or a benign thyroid nodule (not recorded which). Some clones in this sample may be carry-over from other donors' samples. The sample comprised blood. CDR3 DNA sequence: TGCGCCAGCAGCCTGGGGGGAAACTATGGCTACACCTTC. The encoded protein is CASSLGGNYGYTF.